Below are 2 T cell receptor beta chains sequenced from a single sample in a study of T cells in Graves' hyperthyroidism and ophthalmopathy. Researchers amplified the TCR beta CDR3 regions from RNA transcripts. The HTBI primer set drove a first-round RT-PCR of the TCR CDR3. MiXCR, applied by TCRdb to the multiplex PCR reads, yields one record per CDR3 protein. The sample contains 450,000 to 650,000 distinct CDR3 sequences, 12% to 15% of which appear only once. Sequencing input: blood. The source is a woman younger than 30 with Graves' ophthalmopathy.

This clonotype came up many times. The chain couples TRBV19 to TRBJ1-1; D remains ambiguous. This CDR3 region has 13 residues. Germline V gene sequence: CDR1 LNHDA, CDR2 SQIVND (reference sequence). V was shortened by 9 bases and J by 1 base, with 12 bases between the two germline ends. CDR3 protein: CASSQGRNTEAFF. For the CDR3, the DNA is TGTGCCAGCAGTCAAGGACGGAACACTGAAGCTTTCTTT.

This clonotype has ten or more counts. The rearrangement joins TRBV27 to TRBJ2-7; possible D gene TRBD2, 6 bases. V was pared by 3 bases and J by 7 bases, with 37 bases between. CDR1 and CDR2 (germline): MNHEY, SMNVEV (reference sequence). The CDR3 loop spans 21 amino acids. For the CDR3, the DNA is TGTGCCAGCAGTTTTATGAAGGATCCCTCCGTCATCGGGAGTCTTAATGGGGAGCAGTACTTC. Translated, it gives CASSFMKDPSVIGSLNGEQYF.